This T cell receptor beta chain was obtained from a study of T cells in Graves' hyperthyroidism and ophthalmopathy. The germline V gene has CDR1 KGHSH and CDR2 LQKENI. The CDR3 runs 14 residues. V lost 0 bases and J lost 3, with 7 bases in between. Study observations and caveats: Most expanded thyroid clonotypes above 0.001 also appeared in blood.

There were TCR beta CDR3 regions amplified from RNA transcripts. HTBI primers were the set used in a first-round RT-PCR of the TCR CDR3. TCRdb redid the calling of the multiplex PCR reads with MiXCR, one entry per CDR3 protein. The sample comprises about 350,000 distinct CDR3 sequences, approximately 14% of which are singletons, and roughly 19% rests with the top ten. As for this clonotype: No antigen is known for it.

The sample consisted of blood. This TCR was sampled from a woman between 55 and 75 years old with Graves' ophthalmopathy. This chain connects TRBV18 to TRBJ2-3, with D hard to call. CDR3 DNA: TGTGCCAGCTCACCACCGGCCCGGACAGATACGCAGTATTTT. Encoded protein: CASSPPARTDTQYF. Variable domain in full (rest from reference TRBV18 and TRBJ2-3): NAGVMQNPRHLVRRRGQEARLRCSPMKGHSHVYWYRQLPEEGLKFMVYLQKENIIDESGMPKERFSAEFPKEGPSILRIQQVVRGDSAAYFCASSPPARTDTQYFGPGTRLTVL.